The 30 T cell receptor beta chains presented below share a single source sample, sequenced in a study of Graves' ophthalmopathy and Graves' hyperthyroidism. Using RNA transcripts, the TCR beta CDR3 regions were amplified. HTBI primers were employed in first-round RT-PCR, then a second-round multiplex PCR followed. TCRdb used MiXCR to reprocess the multiplex PCR reads, holding one entry per CDR3 protein. The repertoire includes 300,000 to 400,000 distinct CDR3 sequences, about a sixth of them detected once, and 2% to 3% sits in the top ten. Material for sequencing was peripheral blood. The receptors were gathered from an adult woman with stable Graves' hyperthyroidism.

This clonotype was recorded at least ten times. This chain links TRBV7-8 with TRBJ2-5; weak D call: TRBD2 (5 bases). The CDR3 length is 16 residues. V lost 2 bases and J 4 bases, leaving 17 bases between the germline ends. Germline V lookup: CDR1 SGHVS, CDR2 FQNEAQ. DNA for the CDR3: TGTGCCAGCAGCTTAACCCTACTAGATTTGGGAGAGACCCAGTACTTC. It codes for CASSLTLLDLGETQYF.

This clonotype has a count of ten or more. The chain is built from TRBV6-6 and TRBJ1-1, with D possibly being TRBD1 (5 bases). Deletions cut 2 bases from V and 4 bases from J, with 29 bases between. Germline assignment: CDR1 MNHNY and CDR2 SVGAGI (reference sequence). The CDR3 extends over 20 amino acids. This CDR3 reads CASSYATPGQKGLGSTEAFF. The DNA for the CDR3 is TGTGCCAGCAGTTACGCGACCCCGGGGCAGAAGGGATTGGGGAGCACTGAAGCTTTCTTT.

This clonotype was observed at least ten times. The chain joins TRBV7-8 to TRBJ2-1, with TRBD2 matching 8 bases. The ends lost 5 bases at V and 8 bases at J; junction bases unmatched: 11. Germline assignment: CDR1 SGHVS and CDR2 FQNEAQ. The CDR3 is 15 residues long. The CDR3 region is CASSPGLGNDDEQFF. The CDR3 DNA is TGTGCCAGCAGCCCGGGACTAGGCAATGACGATGAGCAGTTCTTC.

This clonotype was recorded at least ten times. The chain is built from TRBV28 and TRBJ1-5; possibly TRBD1 for D (6 bases). This CDR3 is built from 13 residues. CDR1 is MDHEN and CDR2 is SYDVKM in the germline V gene. V lost 6 bases, J lost 4 bases, and 10 bases lay in between. The chain's CDR3 is CASREQGNQPQHF. CDR3 bases: TGTGCCAGCAGGGAACAGGGTAATCAGCCCCAGCATTTT.

This clonotype was observed many times. V is TRBV28 and J is TRBJ2-1; the match to TRBD1 covers 12 bases. Trimming at V came to 6 bases and at J to 10 bases, leaving 13 bases not matched to a gene. This CDR3 has 16 amino acids. The germline gives CDR1 MDHEN, CDR2 SYDVKM. The CDR3: CASSPTWGQGAREQFF. The CDR3 region has the DNA TGTGCCAGCAGCCCCACTTGGGGACAGGGGGCCAGGGAGCAGTTCTTC.

There are many counts of this clonotype. The chain uses TRBV12-3 or TRBV12-4 and TRBJ1-1; 10 positions agree with TRBD1. The J segment lost 7 bases and the V segment lost 7 bases, leaving 6 bases of the junction unmatched. The CDR3 runs 13 residues. The CDR3 bases are TGTGCCAGCATCTTGACAGGGGGCGGTGAAGCTTTCTTT. Protein sequence: CASILTGGGEAFF.

The chain uses TRBV5-8 and TRBJ2-2; 10 nucleotides align to TRBD1. The J segment lost 6 bases and the V segment lost 3 bases, leaving 5 bases of the junction unmatched. The CDR3 is made up of 15 amino acids. Germline assignment: CDR1 SGHTS and CDR2 YDEGEE. CDR3 nucleotide sequence: TGTGCCAGCAGCTCCGGGACAGGGGTGGCCGGGGAGCTGTTTTTT. As protein: CASSSGTGVAGELFF.

This clonotype was observed at least ten times. The chain combines TRBV15 with TRBJ1-1, with D unclear. Looked up from germline, CDR1 is LNHNV and CDR2 is YYDKDF (reference sequence). V was trimmed by 1 base and J by 3 bases, leaving 9 bases between them. The CDR3 has 14 amino acids. The CDR3 DNA reads as TGTGCCACCAGCAGAGCTTCGTGGGACACTGAAGCTTTCTTT. The encoded protein is CATSRASWDTEAFF.

Many counts were recorded for this clonotype. The chain recombines TRBV2 with TRBJ1-6; D not resolved. The CDR3 runs to 13 residues. Germline V gives CDR1 SNHLY, CDR2 FYNNEI. V was shortened by 2 bases and J by 11 bases, with 10 bases between the two germline ends. The CDR3 bases are TGTGCCAGCAGTGAAAGGATCCTACCACCCCTCCACTTT. It translates to CASSERILPPLHF.

In this sample, this clonotype turned up many times. The V call is TRBV25-1, the J call TRBJ2-7; D possibly matches TRBD1 or TRBD2 (5 bases each). CDR1 and CDR2 (germline): MGHDK, SYGVNS. V was pared by 6 bases and J by 3 bases, with 9 bases between. This CDR3 contains 12 residues. In DNA form, the CDR3 reads TGTGCCAGCAGAGGGACGGGCTACGAGCAGTACTTC. This translates into CASRGTGYEQYF.

This clonotype was detected many times. This chain uses TRBV7-9 with TRBJ1-1; D remains unclear. Germline CDR1 and CDR2: SEHNR and FQNEAQ (reference sequence). The V end lost 5 bases, the J end lost 5 bases, and 12 bases lay between the germline ends. The CDR3 extends over 13 amino acids. The CDR3, as DNA: TGTGCCAGCAGCGACTCCCGGCGGACTGAAGCTTTCTTT. Translating it yields CASSDSRRTEAFF.

This chain joins TRBV9 and TRBJ1-3; D uncertain. This CDR3 spans 14 amino acids. The V gene lost 2 bases and the J gene lost 0 bases, with 6 bases spanning the gap. Looked up from germline, CDR1 is SGDLS and CDR2 is YYNGEE. The CDR3 loop is CASSVAGSGNTIYF. As DNA, the CDR3 is TGTGCCAGCAGCGTTGCGGGCTCTGGAAACACCATATATTTT.

This clonotype was seen at least ten times. V is TRBV19 and J is TRBJ1-1, with D unclear. The CDR3 loop spans 15 amino acids. Trimming removed 0 bases from V and 2 bases from J, with 10 bases in between. Germline V gene lookup returns CDR1 LNHDA and CDR2 SQIVND (reference sequence). CDR3 in amino acids: CASSIDRQDNTEAFF. The CDR3 DNA follows: TGTGCCAGTAGTATAGATAGGCAGGACAACACTGAAGCTTTCTTT.

The CDR3, as DNA: TGTGCCAGCAGCATCAGGGGATCCCCTGGAAACACCATATATTTT. Amino acid sequence: CASSIRGSPGNTIYF. J is TRBJ1-3 and V is TRBV7-3; D possibly corresponds to TRBD1 (6 bases). The CDR3 runs 15 residues. From germline, CDR1 is SGHTA and CDR2 FQGTGA. The ends were cut back, 5 bases at V and 2 bases at J, with 13 bases in the middle.

This clonotype was detected many times. V is TRBV28 and J is TRBJ2-7; D not certain. V lost 6 bases to trimming and J lost 0 bases, with 12 bases between them. Germline CDR1 is MDHEN and CDR2 is SYDVKM. This CDR3 spans 14 amino acids. The CDR3 nucleotides read TGTGCCAGCAGCACCGTGTATGGCTCCTACGAGCAGTACTTC. Protein sequence: CASSTVYGSYEQYF.

In this sample, this clonotype turned up many times. This chain uses TRBV7-2 with TRBJ1-5, with TRBD1 as a possible D gene (6 bases). V was shortened by 6 bases and J by 0 bases, with 15 bases between the two germline ends. The germline gives CDR1 SGHTA, CDR2 FQGNSA. The CDR3 has 16 amino acids. Here the CDR3 DNA reads TGTGCCAGCAGTTCCGGGACACTCTATAGCAATCAGCCCCAGCATTTT. Its protein product is CASSSGTLYSNQPQHF.

This clonotype was seen at least ten times. This sequence joins TRBV2 and TRBJ2-7; TRBD2 matches at 10 bases. The CDR3 loop spans 16 amino acids. J lost 2 bases, V lost 5 bases, and 9 bases had no gene match. Per germline, CDR1 SNHLY and CDR2 FYNNEI. This CDR3 is CASSQGGAGGPYEQYF. In nucleotides, the CDR3 is TGTGCCAGCAGTCAAGGGGGAGCGGGAGGGCCCTACGAGCAGTACTTC.

Ten or more counts support this clonotype. The chain employs TRBV30 and TRBJ1-5; 11 positions match TRBD1. V lost 0 bases and J lost 5; bases outside the gene matches: 6. From germline, CDR1 is GTSNPN and CDR2 SVGIG (reference sequence). The CDR3 loop spans 16 amino acids. The CDR3 spells CAWSVQRTGGDQPQHF. For the CDR3, the DNA is TGTGCCTGGAGTGTACAGCGGACAGGGGGCGATCAGCCCCAGCATTTT.

This clonotype was seen ten or more times. The chain recombines TRBV12-3 or TRBV12-4 with TRBJ1-5, with 9 bases identical to TRBD1. V shed 5 bases, J shed 4 bases, and the junction held 9 bases outside the gene matches. The CDR3 covers 16 residues. As DNA, the CDR3 is TGTGCCAGCAGTGGAGGAGGGACAGGGCTAAATCAGCCCCAGCATTTT. This encodes CASSGGGTGLNQPQHF.

There are many counts of this clonotype. This chain uses TRBV12-5 with TRBJ1-3; D ambiguous. The CDR3 covers 13 residues. Germline V CDR1 and CDR2: LGHNT, FRNRAP. Trimming stripped 0 bases from V and 2 bases from J, with 2 bases between. The CDR3 nucleotides are TGTGCTAGTGGTTTGGTCCCTGGAAACACCATATATTTT. It yields the protein CASGLVPGNTIYF. Looking up the rest from reference TRBV12-5 and TRBJ1-3 gives the full variable domain: DARVTQTPRHKVTEMGQEVTMRCQPILGHNTVFWYRQTMMQGLELLAYFRNRAPLDDSGMPKDRFSAEMPDATLATLKIQPSEPRDSAVYFCASGLVPGNTIYFGEGSWLTVV.

In its sample, this clonotype was seen many times. V usage is TRBV11-2 and J usage is TRBJ2-7; a possible D gene is TRBD2 (5 bases). CDR3 length: 15 residues. CDR1 and CDR2 from the germline V gene are SGHAT and FQNNGV. Trimming stripped 1 base from V and 0 bases from J, with 10 bases between. The CDR3 DNA is TGTGCCAGCAGCTTAGGTGCGGGTGTCTCCTACGAGCAGTACTTC. This encodes CASSLGAGVSYEQYF.

This clonotype occurred many times. The junction departs from the called germline gene at one end, perhaps through a read error. V usage is TRBV7-2 and J usage is TRBJ2-4; 15 bases agree with TRBD2. CDR1 is SGHTA, CDR2 FQGNSA, per germline. This CDR3 has 18 residues. The CDR3: CASSPGLAGGLAKNIKYF. CDR3 nucleotide sequence: TGTGCCAGCAGTCCGGGACTAGCGGGAGGTTTAGCCAAAAACATTAAGTACTTC. Full variable domain (missing parts from reference TRBV7-2 and TRBJ2-4): GAGVSQSPSNKVTEKGKDVELRCDPISGHTALYWYRQSLGQGLEFLIYFQGNSAPDKSGLPSDRFSAERTGGSVSTLTIQRTQQEDSAVYLCASSPGLAGGLAKNIKYFGAGTRLSVL.

The sample holds a few counts of this clonotype. The chain recombines TRBV10-3 with TRBJ2-2; 15 bases are shared with TRBD2. The CDR3 runs 16 residues. Looked up from germline, CDR1 is ENHRY and CDR2 is SYGVKD. Trimming removed 10 bases from V and 2 bases from J; junction bases left unmatched: 5. CDR3 sequence: CATGLAGGSNTGELFF. The CDR3 nucleotides read TGTGCCACAGGACTAGCGGGAGGGTCAAACACCGGGGAGCTGTTTTTT.

At least ten counts were recorded for this clonotype. The CDR3, as DNA: TGTGCCAGCAGCTACAACAGGGCGGGGTCCTACGAGCAGTACTTC. Its protein is CASSYNRAGSYEQYF. The V call is TRBV7-2, the J call TRBJ2-7; tentatively, D is TRBD1 or TRBD2 (6 bases each). The CDR3 runs 15 residues. Looked up from germline, CDR1 is SGHTA and CDR2 is FQGNSA. Trimming left V 4 bases short and J 1 base short, with 14 bases between.

Ten or more counts support this clonotype. This sequence joins TRBV28 and TRBJ2-7; possible D gene TRBD1, 5 bases. Germline values: CDR1 MDHEN, CDR2 SYDVKM. CDR3 size: 13 residues. V was shortened by 5 bases and J by 3 bases, with 11 bases between the two germline ends. The CDR3 nucleotides are TGTGCCAGCAGTGACCGACAGAACTACGAGCAGTACTTC. Encoded protein: CASSDRQNYEQYF.

This clonotype was seen at least ten times. CDR3 in amino acids: CASSAVFPRFSDRGSEAFF. CDR3 DNA sequence: TGTGCCAGCAGCGCCGTATTCCCCCGATTCTCGGACAGGGGCTCTGAAGCTTTCTTT. The chain combines TRBV5-6 with TRBJ1-1; 9 bases align to TRBD1. The CDR3 has 19 amino acids. CDR1 and CDR2 (germline): SGHDT, YYEEEE. V shed 4 bases and J 6 bases; nucleotides not matched to a gene: 22.

CDR3 in amino acids: CASSITGGPTEAFF. CDR3 coding DNA: TGTGCCAGTAGTATCACAGGGGGCCCCACTGAAGCTTTCTTT. V and J are TRBV19 and TRBJ1-1; 9 nucleotides line up with TRBD1. CDR1 and CDR2 (germline): LNHDA, SQIVND (reference sequence). V lost 3 bases and J lost 4; bases outside the gene matches: 3. The CDR3 contains 14 residues.

The sample holds many counts of this clonotype. V and J are TRBV15 and TRBJ1-1; TRBD1 matches 8 bases. The V segment lost 9 bases and the J segment 1 base; nucleotides outside the gene matches: 4. Germline CDR1 LNHNV, CDR2 YYDKDF (reference sequence). The CDR3 spans 13 residues. The CDR3 spells CATRDRRNTEAFF. CDR3 nucleotides: TGTGCCACTCGGGACAGGAGGAACACTGAAGCTTTCTTT.

This clonotype appeared a few times. The chain has TRBV30 and TRBJ2-7; 11 bases fit TRBD2. Germline CDR1 is GTSNPN and CDR2 is SVGIG (reference sequence). Trimming cost V 0 bases and J 6 bases; bases outside gene matches: 10. The CDR3 length is 16 residues. The CDR3 sequence is CAWSVLGTSGGIEQYF. CDR3 coding DNA: TGTGCCTGGAGTGTACTCGGGACTAGCGGAGGCATCGAGCAGTACTTC.

This clonotype was detected only once. The V and J genes are TRBV6-5 and TRBJ2-7; no firm D call. CDR3 length: 15 residues. V lost 0 bases and J 3 bases, leaving 12 bases between the germline ends. CDR1 is MNHEY, CDR2 SVGAGI, per germline. The CDR3 DNA sequence: TGTGCCAGCAGTTACTCGGCCGATTCGAGCTACGAGCAGTACTTC. This sequence encodes CASSYSADSSYEQYF.